The 16 T cell receptor beta chains listed next were all sequenced from one sample in a study of type 1 regulatory T cells. TCRdb independently ran MiXCR on the reads; one entry per CDR3 protein. The table has about 2,400 distinct CDR3 sequences, 5% to 7.5% seen once. The specimen sequenced was CD4+ T cells, either the whole sample or a sorted fraction (not recorded which). These receptors came from a human donor in good health.

Judged by abundance, this clonotype is medium-sized (0.01 to 0.1%). The V and J genes are TRBV29-1 and TRBJ1-1; TRBD1 matches 7 bases. Germline CDR1 is SQVTM and CDR2 is ANQGSEA. The CDR3 covers 15 residues. V shed 6 bases, J shed 9 bases, and the junction held 19 bases outside the gene matches. In nucleotides, the CDR3 is TGCAGCGTGGGCGGGGACAGCGAAACCAATTGGCAAGCTTTCTTT. This translates into CSVGGDSETNWQAFF.

Sample share makes this clonotype medium-sized. In DNA, the CDR3 is TGTGCCAGCAGCCCCTCTCGCAGAACTAGCACAGATACGCAGTATTTT. This codes for CASSPSRRTSTDTQYF. The rearrangement joins TRBV7-9 to TRBJ2-3; D not resolved. This CDR3 comprises 16 residues. Germline-derived CDR1 and CDR2 are SEHNR and FQNEAQ (reference sequence). Between the trimmed V and J ends, which lost 5 bases and 0 bases, there was a span of 15 bases.

Relative to its sample, this clonotype is medium-sized (0.01 to 0.1%). The chain has TRBV28 and TRBJ1-1, with a possible D match to TRBD1 (5 bases). With 3 bases removed from V and 0 bases from J, the gap between germline ends came to 23 bases. CDR3 size: 19 residues. The germline V gene encodes CDR1 MDHEN and CDR2 SYDVKM. CDR3 amino acids: CASSLPGGLFRVVNTEAFF. In DNA form, the CDR3 reads TGTGCCAGCAGTTTGCCCGGCGGCCTTTTCAGGGTAGTGAACACTGAAGCTTTCTTT.

This clonotype is termed medium-sized. The CDR3 reads CASSWGTSKTDTQYF. The CDR3 DNA is TGTGCCAGCAGTTGGGGGACTAGCAAGACAGATACGCAGTATTTT. The rearrangement uses TRBV6-5 and TRBJ2-3; 9 nucleotides match TRBD2. With 4 bases clipped from V and 3 bases from J, the junction kept 5 bases outside the gene matches. The CDR3 runs to 15 residues. The germline V gene encodes CDR1 MNHEY and CDR2 SVGAGI.

By sample fraction, this clonotype is medium-sized. The CDR3 sequence: CSAGGSNTDTQYF. The CDR3 DNA sequence: TGCAGCGCCGGGGGGTCGAACACAGATACGCAGTATTTT. The V and J genes are TRBV29-1 and TRBJ2-3, with 7 bases matching TRBD2. V dropped 7 bases and J dropped 2; count of bases not matched to a gene: 6. There are 13 residues in the CDR3. Germline V lookup: CDR1 SQVTM, CDR2 ANQGSEA.

By sample fraction, this clonotype is large (0.1 to 1%). The chain links TRBV20-1 to TRBJ2-7; D possibly corresponds to TRBD1 (7 bases). The CDR3 has 15 residues. The germline CDR1 and CDR2 sequences are DFQATT and SNEGSKA (reference sequence). V was trimmed by 3 bases and J by 4 bases, leaving 19 bases between them. The CDR3 bases are TGCAGTGCTAGTCGACAGGGAGGTTTGGGTTACGAGCAGTACTTC. Residues: CSASRQGGLGYEQYF.

With regard to this clonotype: Compared with germline, one end of the junction differs, possibly owing to a read error. The chain combines TRBV12-3 or TRBV12-4 with TRBJ1-6; no firm D call. This CDR3 comprises 15 residues. The CDR3: CASNLAAAYNSPLHF. In nucleotides, the CDR3 is TGTGCCAGCAATTTAGCCGCAGCCTATAATTCACCCCTTCACTTT.

By share, this clonotype counts as large. The rearrangement uses TRBV20-1 and TRBJ2-7; a weak D match, TRBD1 (6 bases). Trimming shortened V by 3 bases and J by 9 bases, and 18 bases separated the two germline ends. The V gene's germline CDR1 is DFQATT and CDR2 SNEGSKA (reference sequence). The CDR3 is 13 amino acids. CDR3 coding DNA: TGCAGTGCTAGTGCACAGGGTACCTCTGGGCAGTACTTC. Encoded protein: CSASAQGTSGQYF.

In this sample, this clonotype is medium-sized. This chain joins TRBV3-1 and TRBJ2-1; TRBD2 matches at 9 bases. Germline trimming cut 1 base from V and 4 bases from J; bases unmatched to any gene: 11. Germline V gene data show CDR1 as LGHDT and CDR2 as YNNKEL (reference sequence). This CDR3 has 18 residues. CDR3 protein: CASSQVFPWRGGYNEQFF. Written as DNA, the CDR3 is TGTGCCAGCAGCCAAGTTTTCCCTTGGCGGGGGGGATACAATGAGCAGTTCTTC.

The chain uses TRBV10-3 and TRBJ2-2; the match to TRBD2 covers 11 bases. With 5 bases clipped from V and 1 base from J, the junction kept 6 bases outside the gene matches. Germline values: CDR1 ENHRY, CDR2 SYGVKD. The CDR3 consists of 17 residues. The CDR3, as DNA: TGTGCCATCAGTTCTTCCGGGACTAGCGGGAACACCGGGGAGCTGTTTTTT. Protein sequence: CAISSSGTSGNTGELFF.

This clonotype is medium-sized (0.01 to 0.1%) in the sample. The chain joins TRBV5-1 to TRBJ1-1; TRBD1 might be the D (5 bases). Looked up from germline, CDR1 is SGHRS and CDR2 is YFSETQ. The CDR3 is 13 amino acids. Trimming pared 3 bases from V and 7 bases from J, leaving 13 bases between. CDR3 DNA: TGCGCCAGCAGCTCTTCAACAGGCCGTGAAGCTTTCTTT. Its translation is CASSSSTGREAFF.

Relative to its sample, this clonotype is medium-sized. The chain couples TRBV5-1 to TRBJ2-1, with 16 nucleotides matching TRBD2. V lost 3 bases, J lost 0 bases, and 3 bases stayed unmatched. Germline V gene sequence: CDR1 SGHRS, CDR2 YFSETQ. The CDR3 runs 18 residues. CDR3 in amino acids: CASSWGLAGGSSYNEQFF. The CDR3 nucleotides are TGCGCCAGCAGCTGGGGACTAGCGGGGGGGAGCTCCTACAATGAGCAGTTCTTC.

Regarding this clonotype: This may arise from a read error, as a much more abundant clone is one base away. This is likely a read error, given that the CDR3 carries no conserved phenylalanine or tryptophan at its end. V usage is TRBV6-6 and J usage is TRBJ2-2; D might be TRBD1 (5 bases). V lost 6 bases, J lost 1 base, and 12 bases lay in between. The CDR3 has 15 amino acids. CDR1 MNHNY and CDR2 SVGAGI come from the germline V gene (reference sequence). CDR3 nucleotides: TGTGCCAGCAGACCTCAGGGTGGGAACACCGGGGAGCTGTTTTTA. This gives the protein CASRPQGGNTGELFL.

This clonotype is labeled as medium-sized. V and J are TRBV29-1 and TRBJ1-6, with 9 bases that match TRBD1. The CDR3 consists of 14 residues. The ends lost 6 bases at V and 6 bases at J; junction bases unmatched: 6. Germline CDR1 is SQVTM and CDR2 is ANQGSEA. This CDR3 reads CSVGTGNRNSPLHF. The DNA for the CDR3 is TGCAGCGTGGGGACAGGGAATCGTAATTCACCCCTCCACTTT. The full variable domain, completed using reference TRBV29-1 and TRBJ1-6, is SAVISQKPSRDICQRGTSLTIQCQVDSQVTMMFWYRQQPGQSLTLIATANQGSEATYESGFVIDKFPISRPNLTFSTLTVSNMSPEDSSIYLCSVGTGNRNSPLHFGNGTRLTVT.

In its sample, this clonotype is medium-sized (0.01 to 0.1%). The rearrangement uses TRBV5-4 and TRBJ2-1, with 11 bases identical to TRBD1. The germline V gene encodes CDR1 SGHNT and CDR2 YYREEE (reference sequence). V was pared by 4 bases and J by 4 bases, with 4 bases of the junction left unmatched. This CDR3 spans 15 amino acids. CDR3: CASSKGQGGYNEQFF. Here the CDR3 DNA reads TGTGCCAGCAGCAAGGGACAGGGGGGGTACAATGAGCAGTTCTTC.

Sample share makes this clonotype medium-sized. The genes are TRBV4-1 and TRBJ2-5, with D possibly TRBD1 on 6 matching bases. The V gene's germline CDR1 is MGHRA and CDR2 YSYEKL. This CDR3 comprises 16 residues. The germline V and J ends were trimmed by 4 bases and 0 bases, with 15 bases remaining between them. The CDR3 spells CASSPGQTGYQETQYF. CDR3 nucleotides: TGCGCCAGCAGCCCTGGACAGACGGGGTACCAAGAGACCCAGTACTTC.